The text below deals with one T cell receptor (beta chain). The antigen it binds to is not known. Per-base qualities were not stored, and no clone one base away is much larger. The data are from a study of cytomegalovirus exposure and HLA in healthy donors (TCRdb year 2017). Regarding the study in general: In an earlier analysis of 587 of the donors, 250 to 300 Gb of sequence data and some 120 million unique TCR beta sequences from some 170 million T cells were reported. An early release covering about 600 HLA-typed donors comprised about 310 gigabases of sequencing data and tens of millions of unique TCR sequences. Among the approximately 400 genotyped donors, approximately 77% belonged to the genetic ancestry cluster associated with self-reported Caucasian donors. The study aimed to test whether cataloging public T cell receptors could reveal signatures of past pathogen exposure. Using immunosequencing, the study profiled T cell repertoires from about 610 subjects and related those repertoires to cytomegalovirus serostatus. Along with the approximately 650-subject first cohort, a separate validation cohort of 120 different subjects was used. High-throughput TCR immunosequencing, statistical association of individual TCRs with disease status, and machine learning were combined to predict cytomegalovirus infection status. A later analysis re-examined previously published TCR beta repertoires from around 670 donors and added high-resolution HLA genotyping to investigate patterns of TCR occurrence. Rather than drawing on any new phenotypic data, the later analysis identified candidate immune exposures from TCR beta sequences and the way those sequences occurred across donors. An earlier analysis of approximately 630 of the donors applied high-throughput TCR beta sequencing to assess whether each TCR beta V gene segment acted as functional or pseudogenic. Donor age, sex, ethnicity and CMV serostatus were collected together with the repertoire data. In a later genetic analysis, genome-wide SNP genotypes for about 55% of the roughly 670 donors were used, and that subset was treated as a discovery cohort. Every discovery cohort repertoire had been produced on one sequencing platform. HLA typing covered class I and class II loci at four-digit resolution. Typing coverage differed by locus: A, B, C, DRB1 and DQB1 were typed in roughly 620-640 donors, DQA1 in 522, DPA1 in approximately 610, and DPB1 in just under 490. Roughly 5 DR-DQ haplotypes were treated as single units for association and clustering because of strong linkage in the cohort. Among 398 genotyped donors of the cohort, an average of about 220,000 unique TCR beta nucleotide sequences was sequenced per donor, of which approximately 19% were non-productive.

The library was built by means of the immunoSEQ multiplex PCR assay. The multiplex PCR relied on a mix of 60 forward primers for TCR Vbeta segments and 13 reverse primers for TCR Jbeta segments. The CDR3 region of rearranged TCR beta genes was amplified from genomic DNA by a multiplex PCR assay. Amplified TCR beta libraries were sequenced as 87-base-pair reads on the Illumina HiSeq System. From the authors' description of their analysis: In a later analysis, some 80 million unique TCR beta chains were counted across the roughly 700 repertoires, and roughly 11 million of these chains were shared by at least two donors. To remove PCR and sequencing errors, raw reads were error-corrected and collapsed into unique sequences using a nearest-neighbor algorithm that merged closely related sequences. Alignment of CDR3 sequences to IMGT reference sequences was used to assign V, D and J gene segments. For a sequence to be retained, at least a six-nucleotide match to both a V gene segment and a J gene segment was required. A rearrangement was called productive if the CDR3 had no stop codons and remained in frame with V and J, and every other rearrangement was called non-productive. CDR3 was defined by IMGT convention, running from the second conserved V-encoded cysteine to the conserved J-encoded phenylalanine. The earlier analysis of around 640 of the donors excluded sequences that lacked an unambiguous match to a single V gene segment. An earlier analysis of 500 to 700 of the donors classified V segments as functional when productive rearrangements were above 56.7% and as segregating when the standard deviation between donors was above 5%. A statistical classification framework was built for diagnosing cytomegalovirus status from the catalog of TCR beta chain sequences. A later analysis assigned V and J genes by comparing TCR nucleotide sequences with IMGT/GENE-DB human TR gene sequences. Using the TCRdist pipeline, a later analysis assigned CDR3 sequences along with most-parsimonious VDJ recombination scenarios. In a later analysis, every TCR beta chain was defined by the combination of its CDR3 amino acid sequence and its V-gene family, and reads without a unique V-gene family were dropped. In a later analysis, 550 to 650 highly shared, low-generation-probability nucleotide sequences were removed to address suspected cross-contamination and a sequencing artifact. For each public chain, a later analysis derived a clonal expansion index from normalized ranks of inferred template counts within each repertoire. Generation probabilities in a later analysis came from a VDJ recombination model fitted to out-of-frame rearrangements, and those results were checked against IGoR. In a later analysis, TCR-TCR, TCR-HLA and TCR-CMV co-occurrence was scored with hypergeometric tests, and a repertoire-size bias correction was applied to TCR pairs. To estimate false discovery rates, a later analysis permuted the HLA or CMV assignments 20 times. A later analysis grouped co-occurring TCRs with DBSCAN, adding TCRdist sequence similarity when clustering within HLA-allele-positive subsets. Co-occurrence clustering excluded repertoires with fewer than 30,000 or more than 120,000 public chains, plus five with anomalous nucleotide sharing. TCRdb obtained this table from immuneACCESS and retained in-frame rearrangements with V and J assigned. These tables miss some clones; where compared with another copy, unresolved V genes account for less than half of the shortfall, and the remainder is unexplained. The V and J calls and clone size come from that table; D and trimming were worked out from the DNA. The sample has about 160,000 clones on record, approximately 80% of them singletons. The leading ten clones occupy approximately 2.2% of the sample.

Results and caveats for the whole study, not just this receptor: According to a later analysis, most CMV-associated TCR beta chains appeared to be HLA-restricted, and the HLA associations seemed to be driven largely by CMV exposure. Specific HLA alleles were associated with over 15,000 TCR beta sequences at a false discovery rate of 0.05 in a later analysis. Presence/absence analyses assumed roughly uniform sequencing depth across donors, an assumption that may not hold. When HLA alleles, especially DR and DQ, strongly co-occurred, TCR associations were difficult to assign to individual alleles. A cluster of highly shared sequence variants was judged likely to represent a technical artifact of the sequencing pipeline. In a later genetic analysis, a missense DCLRE1C variant was associated with V-gene and J-gene trimming of TCR beta chains, and the association was replicated in an independent cohort. A later analysis found that TCR association rates varied across HLA loci, with DRB1 alleles showing the most associated TCRs and HLA-C alleles the fewest. The only immune exposure information available for the cohort was CMV serostatus. Because counts were too low, around 17 rarely observed V segments, including chromosome 9 orphons, were left out of the earlier analysis of roughly 600 of the donors. In an earlier analysis of more than 500 of the donors, most TCR beta V segments appeared in productive rearrangements about 90% or about 30% of the time, broadly matching IMGT annotations. Compared with the 666-donor mean, donors in an Asian-associated ancestry cluster had fewer N-insertions in productive TCRs, according to a later genetic analysis. According to the authors, the approach could potentially be generalized to other disease states and immunological phenotypes. While some public TCRs were present in many individuals, most TCR sequences turned up only very rarely across donors. A few of the identified cytomegalovirus-associated TCR beta chains were confirmed in vitro to be specific for cytomegalovirus antigens. A further reported finding was that TCR beta sequences accurately predicted the HLA-A and HLA-B alleles for most subjects in the first cohort. In a later analysis, HLA-associated TCR beta chains were found to be more clonally expanded and to have lower generation probabilities than equally common non-associated chains. Because some donors lacked HLA typing at each locus, the association tests relied only on the typed subset. Because the 87-base-pair reads could not distinguish some IMGT-functional V segments, including TRBV6-2 and TRBV6-3, those segments were excluded. Several of the top co-occurrence clusters appeared to be linked to parvovirus B19, influenza, CMV and Epstein-Barr virus, according to a later analysis. This cohort had only TCR beta chains sequenced, and the lack of alpha or paired-chain data limited which features could be detected. Linkage disequilibrium might explain the correlated functional status among segregating V segments, but an unknown experimental factor could not be excluded. In both the original and validation cohorts, the classifier was reported to diagnose cytomegalovirus status with high specificity and sensitivity. A total of fewer than 200 TCR beta chains were listed by the study as associated with cytomegalovirus.

In total, 666 healthy bone marrow donors made up the cohort. At the time of sampling, all cohort members were nominally healthy, though unrecorded immune exposures were likely present. The donor was CMV seronegative and was included in the group of a few hundred seronegative cohort members. A peripheral blood sample was collected from each donor, and TCR beta sequencing was performed on peripheral blood mononuclear cells. Genomic DNA was extracted from the blood cell samples with the Qiagen DNeasy Blood Extraction Kit. The germline V gene sets CDR1 to MDHEN and CDR2 to SYDVKM. V lost 2 bases and J lost 3 bases, and the count of bases not matched to a germline gene is 9. Spanning cysteine to phenylalanine, the CDR3 consists of 17 amino acids. Here the CDR3 DNA is all that survives: 51 bases in frame from base 1.

The clonotype comes from a male donor in good health and CMV-seronegative. Sequencing was carried out using PBMCs. The sequence joins TRBV28 to TRBJ2-7; 11 junctional bases match TRBD2. The nucleotide sequence is TGTGCCAGCAGTTTAAGGGGCCTAGCGGGAGGAGGCTACGAGCAGTACTTC. Its protein is CASSLRGLAGGGYEQYF.